This T cell receptor beta chain was observed in a study of blood T cell repertoires in COVID-19. Overall study context: Spain, Italy and the United States supplied samples that represented acute and convalescent COVID-19. Sources were T cells, B-cell-depleted T cells, or PBMCs; the material itself was cDNA or gDNA.

Per the study methods: Amplifying reference gene primers gave estimates of nucleated cell counts. Assay: immunoSEQ multiplex PCR; the TCRdb copy retains only in-frame clones and omits some. V and J calls and clone size follow that table, whereas D and trimming were derived from the DNA. Of roughly 200,000 clones in the sample, about 78% are singletons; the top ten hold around 8.9%. Germline V gene data show CDR1 as MNHNS and CDR2 as SASEGT. V lost 0 bases to trimming and J lost 2 bases; unmatched junction nucleotides: 5. The CDR3 runs to 16 residues. The source material was peripheral blood. This chain uses TRBV6-1 with TRBJ2-7, with 9 bases lining up with TRBD1. The TCR was taken from a woman aged 45-65 years with active or convalescent COVID-19. CDR3 in amino acids: CASSEALTGGTYEQYF. For the CDR3, the DNA is TGTGCCAGCAGTGAAGCGCTTACAGGGGGCACCTACGAGCAGTACTTC.